This is a list of T cell receptor beta chains from one sample in a study of blood T cell repertoires in COVID-19. Repertoires were generated with immunoSEQ multiplex PCR, while TCRdb's copy carries only in-frame clones and drops some. The sample has roughly 250,000 clones; roughly 87% are singletons. Sequencing used PBMCs or T cells enriched from blood (not recorded which). Source of these receptors: a woman aged 25 to 39 with acute COVID-19. The CDR3 runs from the conserved cysteine through the conserved F or W. The D gene is left open where the match is weak. Size is omitted from some rows. Given values are once, few, many or a class for expanded clones.

>-|-|TRBV9|TRBJ2-1
CASSPRGSGYYNEQFF
TGTGCCAGCAGCCCGAGGGGTAGCGGTTACTACAATGAGCAGTTCTTC
>TRBD2|-|TRBV20-1|TRBJ2-7
CSASPRTSGGVEQYF
TGCAGTGCTAGTCCCCGGACTAGCGGGGGAGTCGAGCAGTACTTC
>-|-|TRBV27|TRBJ1-6
CASSLRVSSPLHF
TGTGCCAGCAGTTTACGGGTTAGCTCACCCCTCCACTTT
>-|once|TRBV6-2/TRBV6-3|TRBJ2-5
CASSYSTLVGASETQYF
TGTGCCAGCAGTTATTCCACCTTGGTGGGAGCCTCAGAGACCCAGTACTTC
>-|-|TRBV5-1|TRBJ2-3
CASSTGWPSVSTDTQYF
TGCGCCAGCAGCACGGGGTGGCCTAGCGTAAGTACAGATACGCAGTATTTT
>TRBD2|-|TRBV9|TRBJ2-3
CASSLTAGHTDTQYF
TGTGCCAGCAGCCTAACAGCGGGGCACACAGATACGCAGTATTTT
>TRBD1|-|TRBV30|TRBJ1-2
CAWTGGRGGYTF
TGTGCCTGGACAGGGGGTCGAGGTGGCTACACCTTC
>TRBD1|-|TRBV27|TRBJ1-4
CASRINYRGTNEKLFF
TGTGCCAGCAGGATCAATTACAGGGGGACTAATGAAAAACTGTTTTTT
>-|-|TRBV6-5|TRBJ1-5
CASRGVGGNQPQHF
TGTGCCAGCCGAGGTGTAGGGGGCAATCAGCCCCAGCATTTT
>-|-|TRBV29-1|TRBJ2-3
CSVVGLVPDTQYF
TGCAGCGTTGTCGGTCTAGTCCCAGATACGCAGTATTTT
>TRBD2|few|TRBV2|TRBJ2-7
CASSEVGLAETSEQYF
TGTGCCAGCAGTGAGGTCGGACTAGCGGAAACCTCCGAGCAGTACTTC
>TRBD1|-|TRBV11-2|TRBJ1-2
CASSGQGYGYTF
TGTGCCAGCAGCGGACAGGGATATGGCTACACCTTC
>TRBD1|-|TRBV28|TRBJ1-5
CASSLTGFQPQHF
TGTGCCAGCAGTTTGACAGGGTTTCAGCCCCAGCATTTT
>-|-|TRBV14|TRBJ2-7
CASSQVFSGVRSYEQYF
TGTGCCAGCAGCCAAGTTTTCTCAGGGGTAAGGTCCTACGAGCAGTACTTC
>-|once|TRBV6-5|TRBJ1-2
CASRRTEEVWGYTF
TGTGCCAGCAGGCGGACCGAGGAGGTATGGGGCTACACCTTC
>-|once|TRBV5-1|TRBJ2-1
CASSPRVSSYNEQFF
TGCGCCAGCAGCCCTCGGGTATCTTCCTACAATGAGCAGTTCTTC
>TRBD1|-|TRBV9|TRBJ2-7
CASSTGQGESYEQYF
TGTGCCAGCAGCACCGGACAGGGGGAATCCTACGAGCAGTACTTC